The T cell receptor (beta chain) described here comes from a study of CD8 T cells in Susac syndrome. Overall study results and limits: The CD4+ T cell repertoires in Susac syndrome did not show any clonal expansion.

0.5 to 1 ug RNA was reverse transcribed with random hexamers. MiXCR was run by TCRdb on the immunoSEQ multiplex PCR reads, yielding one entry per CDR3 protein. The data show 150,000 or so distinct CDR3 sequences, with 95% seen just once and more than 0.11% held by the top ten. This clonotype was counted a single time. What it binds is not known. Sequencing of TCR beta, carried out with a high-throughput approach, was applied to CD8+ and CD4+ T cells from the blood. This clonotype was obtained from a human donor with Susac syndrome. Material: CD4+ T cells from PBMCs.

The CDR3 DNA reads as TGCAGCGTTTCGACAGGACTAGCCAAAAACATTCAGTACTTC. It is translated as CSVSTGLAKNIQYF. This chain joins TRBV29-1 and TRBJ2-4; weak D call: TRBD1 (6 bases). This CDR3 has 14 residues. CDR1 and CDR2 (germline): SQVTM, ANQGSEA. V lost 5 bases to trimming and J lost 0 bases, with 11 bases between them.